The rows below give T cell receptor beta chains drawn from one sample of a study of blood T cell repertoires in COVID-19. The assay was immunoSEQ multiplex PCR, and TCRdb's table has in-frame clones only and misses some. The sample has around 200,000 clones, 75% to 90% seen once. The sample taken for sequencing was PBMCs or T cells enriched from blood (not recorded which). These receptors were collected from a woman aged 18-29 years who had recovered from COVID-19. Each CDR3 is given with its conserved first and last residue. A D gene is named only where the DNA matches it firmly. Clone size appears in some rows only: once, few, many, or a class for an expanded clone.

CDR3 protein	CDR3 DNA	V gene	J gene	D gene	clone size
CASSLWGQGDSGANVLTF	TGTGCCAGCAGTTTATGGGGCCAGGGGGACTCTGGGGCCAACGTCCTGACTTTC	TRBV28	TRBJ2-6	TRBD1	NA
CSVDFVERSRGEQFF	TGCAGCGTTGATTTTGTGGAAAGATCACGGGGTGAGCAGTTCTTC	TRBV29-1	TRBJ2-1	NA	NA
CASSQYGEGNQPQHF	TGTGCCAGCAGTCAATACGGGGAGGGCAATCAGCCCCAGCATTTT	TRBV27	TRBJ1-5	NA	NA
CASSRTGPGLAGFTSTDTQYF	TGTGCCAGCTCACGGACCGGACCGGGACTAGCGGGATTCACTAGCACAGATACGCAGTATTTT	TRBV18	TRBJ2-3	TRBD2	NA
CASSPPEGLAGGGGELFF	TGCGCCAGCAGCCCCCCCGAGGGACTAGCGGGAGGAGGCGGGGAGCTGTTTTTT	TRBV5-1	TRBJ2-2	TRBD2	NA
CASSQDFNTEAFF	TGCGCCAGCAGCCAAGACTTCAACACTGAAGCTTTCTTT	TRBV4-3	TRBJ1-1	NA	NA
CASSLGLDGGTQYF	TGTGCCAGCAGCTTAGGATTGGACGGGGGGACCCAGTACTTC	TRBV11-1	TRBJ2-5	NA	NA
CASSVRGPLDIQYF	TGTGCCAGCAGCGTAAGAGGCCCTCTGGACATTCAGTACTTC	TRBV9	TRBJ2-4	NA	NA
CASSVTGGGSYEQYF	TGTGCCAGCAGTGTGACGGGAGGGGGCTCCTACGAGCAGTACTTC	TRBV28	TRBJ2-7	TRBD2	NA
CASLRSYTGELFF	TGTGCCAGCCTACGCTCTTACACCGGGGAGCTGTTTTTT	TRBV2	TRBJ2-2	NA	NA
CASSGGLVNEQFF	TGTGCCAGCAGCGGGGGACTAGTCAATGAGCAGTTCTTC	TRBV5-4	TRBJ2-1	TRBD2	NA
CAISENELTGANVLTF	TGTGCCATCAGTGAGAACGAGCTAACTGGGGCCAACGTCCTGACTTTC	TRBV10-3	TRBJ2-6	NA	NA
CASSFARLAETTVPYEQYF	TGTGCCAGCAGCTTCGCCCGGCTAGCGGAAACTACCGTGCCCTACGAGCAGTACTTC	TRBV5-8	TRBJ2-7	TRBD2	NA
CASSQIPGTTNEKLFF	TGCGCCAGCAGCCAAATCCCAGGGACAACTAATGAAAAACTGTTTTTT	TRBV4-1	TRBJ1-4	NA	NA
CASSADGGAGQETQYF	TGTGCCAGCAGTGCGGATGGGGGCGCCGGGCAAGAGACCCAGTACTTC	TRBV2	TRBJ2-5	NA	NA
CAWTGGSNTGELFF	TGTGCCTGGACAGGGGGTTCGAACACCGGGGAGCTGTTTTTT	TRBV30	TRBJ2-2	TRBD1	NA
CASSPGQGSPRHYEQYF	TGTGCCAGCAGCCCAGGACAGGGATCCCCCCGGCACTACGAGCAGTACTTC	TRBV5-4	TRBJ2-7	TRBD1	NA
CASRGGGSYEQYF	TGTGCCAGCCGAGGGGGGGGCTCCTACGAGCAGTACTTC	TRBV25-1	TRBJ2-7	NA	NA
CASRTMIGTGQSLHF	TGTGCCAGCAGGACAATGATCGGGACAGGGCAGTCCCTCCACTTT	TRBV6-5	TRBJ1-6	TRBD1	NA
CAWSDEDRGRGEEQFF	TGTGCCTGGAGTGATGAAGACCGAGGGAGGGGGGAAGAGCAGTTCTTC	TRBV30	TRBJ2-1	NA	NA
CSASRTSGSHEQFF	TGCAGTGCTAGTCGGACTAGCGGGAGCCATGAGCAGTTCTTC	TRBV20-1	TRBJ2-1	TRBD2	NA
CAWSVRVQETQYF	TGTGCCTGGAGTGTCAGGGTTCAAGAGACCCAGTACTTC	TRBV30	TRBJ2-5	NA	NA
CAIKGNSYEQYF	TGTGCCATCAAGGGGAATTCCTACGAGCAGTACTTC	TRBV10-3	TRBJ2-7	NA	NA
CASSLETLGYTF	TGTGCCAGCAGCTTGGAGACTCTTGGCTACACCTTC	TRBV5-6	TRBJ1-2	NA	NA
CASSQGRGAGAFGGELFF	TGCGCCAGCAGCCAAGGACGGGGAGCGGGAGCATTCGGCGGGGAGCTGTTTTTT	TRBV4-3	TRBJ2-2	TRBD2	few
CSVPPGQMGMDYGYTF	TGCAGCGTTCCCCCGGGACAAATGGGTATGGACTATGGCTACACCTTC	TRBV29-1	TRBJ1-2	NA	NA
CASSLNPDRRSSYEQYF	TGTGCCAGCAGTTTAAATCCAGACAGGAGGAGCTCCTACGAGCAGTACTTC	TRBV27	TRBJ2-7	NA	NA
CASSLQGQETQYF	TGTGCCAGCAGCTTACAGGGGCAAGAGACCCAGTACTTC	TRBV13	TRBJ2-5	NA	NA
CASSYSRTEYQETQYF	TGTGCCAGCAGTTACAGCCGGACAGAGTACCAAGAGACCCAGTACTTC	TRBV6-2/TRBV6-3	TRBJ2-5	NA	NA
CASSHRDRGTGELFF	TGTGCCAGCAGCCACCGGGACAGGGGCACCGGGGAGCTGTTTTTT	TRBV4-2	TRBJ2-2	TRBD1	NA
CASSLAQGLGNQPQHF	TGTGCCAGCAGTCTTGCACAGGGGTTAGGCAATCAGCCCCAGCATTTT	TRBV28	TRBJ1-5	TRBD1	NA
CASSEGANTEAFF	TGTGCCAGCTCCGAGGGGGCGAACACTGAAGCTTTCTTT	TRBV11-3	TRBJ1-1	TRBD1	NA
CASSRQGPNSPLHF	TGTGCCAGTAGTCGACAGGGCCCAAATTCACCCCTCCACTTT	TRBV19	TRBJ1-6	TRBD1	NA
CASSYTLLSYEQYF	TGTGCCAGCAGTTATACTCTCCTCTCCTACGAGCAGTACTTC	TRBV6-9	TRBJ2-7	NA	NA
CASSQARRVYMTEAFF	TGCGCCAGCAGCCAAGCACGTCGGGTCTATATGACTGAAGCTTTCTTT	TRBV4-1	TRBJ1-1	NA	NA
CASSPLGQGYNSPLHF	TGTGCCAGCAGTCCTTTAGGGCAGGGGTATAATTCACCCCTCCACTTT	TRBV27	TRBJ1-6	NA	NA
CASRAGTNADTQYF	TGTGCCAGCAGAGCCGGGACTAACGCAGATACGCAGTATTTT	TRBV11-2	TRBJ2-3	TRBD2	NA
CASSLEGARESPLHF	TGCGCCAGCAGCTTGGAGGGGGCCAGAGAATCACCCCTCCACTTT	TRBV5-1	TRBJ1-6	TRBD1	NA
CASSDDTVSGNTIYF	TGTGCCAGCAGTGACGATACAGTCTCTGGAAACACCATATATTTT	TRBV2	TRBJ1-3	NA	NA
CASSLTEGELNTEAFF	TGTGCCAGCAGTTTAACCGAGGGGGAGCTGAACACTGAAGCTTTCTTT	TRBV27	TRBJ1-1	NA	NA
CASSQGQDYEQYF	TGTGCCAGCTCACAAGGACAGGACTACGAGCAGTACTTC	TRBV18	TRBJ2-7	TRBD1	NA
CASSSMRLAGKPYEQYF	TGTGCCAGCAGCTCGATGCGACTAGCGGGCAAACCCTACGAGCAGTACTTC	TRBV5-8	TRBJ2-7	TRBD2	NA
CASSLSGGDYGYTF	TGTGCCAGCAGTTTATCAGGGGGGGACTATGGCTACACCTTC	TRBV27	TRBJ1-2	NA	few
CASSPRGGNTIYF	TGTGCCAGCAGCCCCCGGGGGGGAAACACCATATATTTT	TRBV7-2	TRBJ1-3	NA	NA
CAWSPGGSYEQYF	TGTGCCTGGAGTCCGGGGGGCTCCTACGAGCAGTACTTC	TRBV30	TRBJ2-7	TRBD2	NA
CASSQGLAGAYEQYF	TGCGCCAGCAGCCAAGGACTAGCGGGAGCCTACGAGCAGTACTTC	TRBV4-3	TRBJ2-7	TRBD2	NA
CASTGTGSSYNSPLHF	TGTGCCAGCACTGGGACAGGCAGCTCCTATAATTCACCCCTCCACTTT	TRBV6-4	TRBJ1-6	TRBD1	NA
CASSAPALSEQFF	TGTGCCAGCAGCGCCCCTGCCTTGAGTGAGCAGTTCTTC	TRBV2	TRBJ2-1	NA	few
CASSYSRDRMQFF	TGTGCCAGCAGTTACTCTCGGGACAGGATGCAGTTCTTC	TRBV6-5	TRBJ2-1	TRBD1	NA
CASSQRGPTGLAGYIHEQYF	TGCGCCAGCAGTCAACGGGGCCCAACGGGACTAGCGGGATACATCCACGAGCAGTACTTC	TRBV23-1	TRBJ2-7	TRBD2	NA
CASSLEGRTGADTQYF	TGTGCCAGCAGCTTGGAGGGCAGAACCGGGGCAGATACGCAGTATTTT	TRBV5-4	TRBJ2-3	NA	once
CASTIGLARTDTQYF	TGTGCCAGTACGATAGGACTAGCGCGCACAGATACGCAGTATTTT	TRBV19	TRBJ2-3	TRBD2	NA
CASSARALGTEAFF	TGTGCCAGCAGTGCCCGCGCCCTTGGCACTGAAGCTTTCTTT	TRBV2	TRBJ1-1	NA	once
CASSTWTSGNYEQYF	TGTGCCAGCAGCACCTGGACTAGCGGTAACTACGAGCAGTACTTC	TRBV11-2	TRBJ2-7	TRBD2	NA
CASSLPGNEKLFF	TGTGCCAGCAGCTTACCGGGAAATGAAAAACTGTTTTTT	TRBV7-9	TRBJ1-4	NA	NA
CASSVRSTGELFF	TGTGCCAGCAGCGTACGGTCAACCGGGGAGCTGTTTTTT	TRBV9	TRBJ2-2	NA	NA
CASSFDTDQPQHF	TGTGCCAGCAGCTTCGATACAGATCAGCCCCAGCATTTT	TRBV5-7	TRBJ1-5	NA	NA
CASSLVSPGQGGGNTIYF	TGCGCCAGCAGCTTGGTATCTCCCGGACAGGGAGGTGGAAACACCATATATTTT	TRBV5-1	TRBJ1-3	TRBD1	NA
CSVAGLAGGTQQYF	TGCAGCGTAGCCGGACTAGCGGGGGGCACCCAACAGTACTTC	TRBV29-1	TRBJ2-7	TRBD2	NA
CASSSGQGAHGYTF	TGTGCCAGCAGTTCCGGACAGGGGGCTCATGGCTACACCTTC	TRBV28	TRBJ1-2	TRBD1	NA